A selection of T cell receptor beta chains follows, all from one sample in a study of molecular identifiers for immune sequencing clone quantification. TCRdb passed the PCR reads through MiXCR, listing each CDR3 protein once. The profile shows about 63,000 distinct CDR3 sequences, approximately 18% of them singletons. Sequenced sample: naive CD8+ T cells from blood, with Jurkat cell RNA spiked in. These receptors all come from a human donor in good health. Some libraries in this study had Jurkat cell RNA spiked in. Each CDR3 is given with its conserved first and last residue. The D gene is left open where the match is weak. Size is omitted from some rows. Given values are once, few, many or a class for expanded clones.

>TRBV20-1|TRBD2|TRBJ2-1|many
TGCAGAACCCGTCCCAGCGGGAGTATTCGCGGTAAAGATGAGCAGTTCTTC
CRTRPSGSIRGKDEQFF
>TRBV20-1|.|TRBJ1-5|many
TGCAGTGCTAGAGAAAGGTACAGAACTAATCAGCCCCAGCATTTT
CSARERYRTNQPQHF
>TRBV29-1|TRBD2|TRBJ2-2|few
TGCAGCGTTGAAGGACTGGGACTAGCGGGAGATACCGGGGAGCTGTTTTTT
CSVEGLGLAGDTGELFF
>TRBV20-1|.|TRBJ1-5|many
TGCAGTGCTCGCTGGGGGGGGCCGGCTCAGCCCCAGCATTTT
CSARWGGPAQPQHF
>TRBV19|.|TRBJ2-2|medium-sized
TGTGCCAGTAGTATTGTGCGGACCGGGGAGCTGTTTTTT
CASSIVRTGELFF
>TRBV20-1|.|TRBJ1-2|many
TGCAGTGCTAGAGAGTCCTATGGCTACACCTTC
CSARESYGYTF
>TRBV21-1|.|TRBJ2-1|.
TGTGCCAGCAGCCCAAGGGGGGGGGGGGCCTTTTACAATGAGCAGTTCTTC
CASSPRGGGAFYNEQFF
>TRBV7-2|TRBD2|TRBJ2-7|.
TGTGCCAGCAGCTTAGGTTGGCTAGCGGGAGTGTACGAGCAGTACTTC
CASSLGWLAGVYEQYF
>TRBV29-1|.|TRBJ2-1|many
TGCAGCGTTGAGCTAGCCTGGGGCAATGAGCAGTTCTTC
CSVELAWGNEQFF
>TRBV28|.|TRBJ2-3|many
TGTGCCAGCAGTCTCTTTCGCGGGAGCACAGATACGCAGTATTTT
CASSLFRGSTDTQYF
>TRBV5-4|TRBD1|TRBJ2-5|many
TGTGCCAGCAGTTCCGGGACAGGGATCCAAGAGACCCAGTACTTC
CASSSGTGIQETQYF
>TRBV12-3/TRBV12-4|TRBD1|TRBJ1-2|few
TGTGCCAGCAGCCTCAACCCGACAGGGTCCTATGGCTACACCTTC
CASSLNPTGSYGYTF
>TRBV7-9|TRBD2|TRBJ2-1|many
TGTGCCAGCAGCTTAGGCGGGAGGACTAACAATGAGCAGTTCTTC
CASSLGGRTNNEQFF
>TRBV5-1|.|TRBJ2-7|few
TGCGCCAGCAGCTTGGGTAACTTCCTAGGGGAGCAGTACTTC
CASSLGNFLGEQYF
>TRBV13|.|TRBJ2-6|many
TGTGCCAGCAGCTTATCAGGCTCTGGGGCCAACGTCCTGACTTTC
CASSLSGSGANVLTF
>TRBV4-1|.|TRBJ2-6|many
TGCGCCAGCAGCCAAATCGCTGGGGCCAACGTCCTGACTTTC
CASSQIAGANVLTF
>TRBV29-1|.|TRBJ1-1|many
TGCAGCGTTGAAGATCTGGACAGCATGAACACTGAAGCTTTCTTT
CSVEDLDSMNTEAFF
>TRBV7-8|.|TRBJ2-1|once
TGTGCCAGCAGCTTGGATCTTAAAACGGGGCACAATGAGCAGTTCTTC
CASSLDLKTGHNEQFF
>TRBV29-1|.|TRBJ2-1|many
TGCAGCGTTGAACAGGGCTATGAGCAGTTCTTC
CSVEQGYEQFF
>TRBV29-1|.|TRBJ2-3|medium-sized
TGCAGCGTTGGGACAGAAAGCACAGATACGCAGTATTTT
CSVGTESTDTQYF
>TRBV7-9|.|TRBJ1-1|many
TGTGCCAGCAGTACACGCCCTGGGAGTGAAGCTTTCTTT
CASSTRPGSEAFF
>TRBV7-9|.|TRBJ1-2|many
TGTGCCAGCAGCTTAGGTATTAACTATGGCTACACCTTC
CASSLGINYGYTF
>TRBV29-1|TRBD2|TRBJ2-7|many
TGCAGCGTTTTTGTAGCGGGAGTAAGCTACGAGCAGTACTTC
CSVFVAGVSYEQYF
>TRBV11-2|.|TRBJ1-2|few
TGTGCCAGCAGTCTTTGGGGGGTTAACTATGGCTACACCTTC
CASSLWGVNYGYTF
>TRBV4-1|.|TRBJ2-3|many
TGCGCCAGCAGCCAAGACCCTGCCAAGACAGATACGCAGTATTTT
CASSQDPAKTDTQYF
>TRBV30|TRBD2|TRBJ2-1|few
TGTGCCTGGAGTGACCTACTAGCGACTAATGGTGGGCAGTTCTTC
CAWSDLLATNGGQFF
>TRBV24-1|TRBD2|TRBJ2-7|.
TGTGCCACCAGTGACAGCGGGACTAGCGAGTTCTACGAGCAGTACTTC
CATSDSGTSEFYEQYF
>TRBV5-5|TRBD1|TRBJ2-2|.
TGTGCCAGCACCAGAGGGACAGTCACCGGGGAGCTGTTTTTT
CASTRGTVTGELFF
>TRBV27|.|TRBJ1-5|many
TGTGCCAGCAGCCCCGGGACACTTAGCAATCAGCCCCAGCATTTT
CASSPGTLSNQPQHF
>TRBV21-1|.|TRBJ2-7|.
TGTGCCAGCAGCACTGAACGATGGACAGACGGAATGGGGTCCTACGACCAGTACTTC
CASSTERWTDGMGSYDQYF
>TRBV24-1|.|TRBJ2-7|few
TGTGCCACCAGTGACGCGTCCTACGAGCAGTACTTC
CATSDASYEQYF
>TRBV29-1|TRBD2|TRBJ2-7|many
TGCAGCGTCGCCGGGACTAGCGGGAGTTACGAGCAGTACTTC
CSVAGTSGSYEQYF
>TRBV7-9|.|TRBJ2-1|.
TGTGCCAGCAGCTCGGCGCGGAGCTCCTACAATGAGCAGTTCTTC
CASSSARSSYNEQFF
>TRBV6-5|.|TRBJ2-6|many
TGTGCCAGCAGTTGGGGGACCCCGAGCCATGGGGCCAACGTCCTGACTTTC
CASSWGTPSHGANVLTF
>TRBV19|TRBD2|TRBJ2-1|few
TGTGCCAGTAGTATCACTAGCGGTGTTGGGAGTGAGCAGTTCTTC
CASSITSGVGSEQFF
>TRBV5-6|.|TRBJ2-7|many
TGTGCCAGCAGCTCCACTCTAAATCGGGTCGAGCAGTACTTC
CASSSTLNRVEQYF
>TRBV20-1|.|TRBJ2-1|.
TGCAGTGCCAACCCTAGGGGGAAAGGGGGGACCTACAATGAGCAGTTCTTC
CSANPRGKGGTYNEQFF
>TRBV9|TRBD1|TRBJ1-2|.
TGTGCCAGCAGTCAACAGGGGGCTTCCGACTATGGCTACACCTTC
CASSQQGASDYGYTF
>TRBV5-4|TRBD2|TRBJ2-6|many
TGTGCCAGCAGCTTGGAGTATGTCGGCGGGAGGGCCTTTAGTCCTGGGGCCAACGTCCTGACTTTC
CASSLEYVGGRAFSPGANVLTF
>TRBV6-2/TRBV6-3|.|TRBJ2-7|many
TGTGCCAGCAGTTACTCAGGACGGAGAGGTGAGCAGTACTTC
CASSYSGRRGEQYF
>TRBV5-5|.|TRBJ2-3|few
TGTGCCAGCAGCTCCCCCGATGACCCCAGGGGACGTATTGGTGGGAACACAGATACGCAGTATTTT
CASSSPDDPRGRIGGNTDTQYF
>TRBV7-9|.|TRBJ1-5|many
TGTGCCAGCAGCTTAGACGTGGCGCCCCAGCATTTT
CASSLDVAPQHF
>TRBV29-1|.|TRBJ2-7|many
TGCAGCGTTGAGTCGGGTCAGACTTACGAGCAGTACTTC
CSVESGQTYEQYF
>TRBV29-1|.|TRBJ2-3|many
TGCAGCGTTGCAAGACAGAGCACAGATACGCAGTATTTT
CSVARQSTDTQYF
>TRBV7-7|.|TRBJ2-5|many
TGTGCTAGCAGCTTAGGCGGGGCGATACCGGTCGATCCCCAAGAGACCCAGTACTTC
CASSLGGAIPVDPQETQYF
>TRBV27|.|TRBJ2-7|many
TGTGCCAGCAGTTTTGTGGACAGAGCCTACGAGCAGTACTTC
CASSFVDRAYEQYF
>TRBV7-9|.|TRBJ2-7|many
TGTGCCAGCAGCTCTGGGAGCATTCACGAGCAGTACTTC
CASSSGSIHEQYF
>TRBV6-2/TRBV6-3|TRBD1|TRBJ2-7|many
TGTGCCAGCAGTTCCGCCTGGACAGGACTCTACGAGCAGTACTTC
CASSSAWTGLYEQYF
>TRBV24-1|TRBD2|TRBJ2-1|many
TGTGCCACCAGTGATTTGGGTGCAAGCGGGGGTAGGGGGAATGAGCAGTTCTTC
CATSDLGASGGRGNEQFF
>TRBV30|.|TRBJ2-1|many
TGTGCCTGGAGGGCAGGAAGCGGCAATGAGCAGTTCTTC
CAWRAGSGNEQFF
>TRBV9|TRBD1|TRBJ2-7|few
TGTGCCAGCAGCGTTAGGGACAGGGTCTCTTTCGAGCAGTACTTC
CASSVRDRVSFEQYF
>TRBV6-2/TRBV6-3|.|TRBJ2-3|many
TGTGCCAGCAGTTATAGGGCAGGCACAGATACGCAGTATTTT
CASSYRAGTDTQYF
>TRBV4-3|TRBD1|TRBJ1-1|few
TGCGCCAGCAGCCAAGATTTCCCGACAGGGGGGAACACTGAAGCTTTCTTT
CASSQDFPTGGNTEAFF
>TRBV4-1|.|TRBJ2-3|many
TGCGCCAGCAGCCAATCCTCTAGCACAGATACGCAGTATTTT
CASSQSSSTDTQYF
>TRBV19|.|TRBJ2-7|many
TGTGCCAGTAGTATCGTGGAGGGTCAGTTGCAGCAGTACTTC
CASSIVEGQLQQYF